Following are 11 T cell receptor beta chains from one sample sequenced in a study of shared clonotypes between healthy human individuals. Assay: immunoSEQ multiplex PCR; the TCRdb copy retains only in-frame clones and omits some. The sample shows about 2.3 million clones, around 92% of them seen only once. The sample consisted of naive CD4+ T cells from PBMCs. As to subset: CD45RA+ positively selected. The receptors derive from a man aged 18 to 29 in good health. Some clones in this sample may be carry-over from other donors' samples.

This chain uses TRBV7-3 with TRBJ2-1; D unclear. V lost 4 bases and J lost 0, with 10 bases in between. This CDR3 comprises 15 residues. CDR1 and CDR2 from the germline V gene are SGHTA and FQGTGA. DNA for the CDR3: TGTGCCAGCAGCTACGACTCGACCTCCTACAATGAGCAGTTCTTC. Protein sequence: CASSYDSTSYNEQFF. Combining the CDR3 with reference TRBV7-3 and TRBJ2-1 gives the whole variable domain GAGVSQTPSNKVTEKGKYVELRCDPISGHTALYWYRQSLGQGPEFLIYFQGTGAADDSGLPNDRFFAVRPEGSVSTLKIQRTERGDSAVYLCASSYDSTSYNEQFFGPGTRLTVL.

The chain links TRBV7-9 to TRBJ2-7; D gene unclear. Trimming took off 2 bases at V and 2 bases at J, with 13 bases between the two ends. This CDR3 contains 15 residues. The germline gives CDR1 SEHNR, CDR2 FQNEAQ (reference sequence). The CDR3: CASSLTTQRTYEQYF. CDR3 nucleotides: TGTGCCAGCAGCTTAACTACCCAACGAACCTACGAGCAGTACTTC.

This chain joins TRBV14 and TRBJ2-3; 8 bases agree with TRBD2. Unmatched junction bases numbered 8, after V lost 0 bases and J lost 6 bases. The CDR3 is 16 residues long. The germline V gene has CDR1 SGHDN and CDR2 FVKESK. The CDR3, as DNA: TGTGCCAGCAGCCAAGATTCTTGGACTAGCCGGGATACGCAGTATTTT. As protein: CASSQDSWTSRDTQYF.

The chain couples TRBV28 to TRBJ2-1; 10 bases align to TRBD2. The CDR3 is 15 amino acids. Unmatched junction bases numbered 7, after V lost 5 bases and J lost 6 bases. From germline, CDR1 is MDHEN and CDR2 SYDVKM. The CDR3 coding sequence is TGTGCCAGCAGTCCAGCGGGAGGGCCCGTCAATGAGCAGTTCTTC. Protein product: CASSPAGGPVNEQFF.

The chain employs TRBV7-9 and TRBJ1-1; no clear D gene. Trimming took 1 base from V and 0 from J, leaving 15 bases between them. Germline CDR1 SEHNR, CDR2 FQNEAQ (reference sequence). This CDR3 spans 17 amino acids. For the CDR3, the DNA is TGTGCCAGCAGCTTAGTTGGGTCAAAGGGATTGAACACTGAAGCTTTCTTT. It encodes CASSLVGSKGLNTEAFF.

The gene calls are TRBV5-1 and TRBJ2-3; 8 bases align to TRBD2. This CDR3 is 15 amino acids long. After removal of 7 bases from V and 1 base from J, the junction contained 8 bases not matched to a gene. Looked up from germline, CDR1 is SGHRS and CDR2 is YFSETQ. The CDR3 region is CASATSAGGTDTQYF. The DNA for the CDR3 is TGCGCCAGCGCGACTAGCGCGGGGGGCACAGATACGCAGTATTTT. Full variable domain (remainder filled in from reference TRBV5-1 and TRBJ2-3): KAGVTQTPRYLIKTRGQQVTLSCSPISGHRSVSWYQQTPGQGLQFLFEYFSETQRNKGNFPGRFSGRQFSNSRSEMNVSTLELGDSALYLCASATSAGGTDTQYFGPGTRLTVL.

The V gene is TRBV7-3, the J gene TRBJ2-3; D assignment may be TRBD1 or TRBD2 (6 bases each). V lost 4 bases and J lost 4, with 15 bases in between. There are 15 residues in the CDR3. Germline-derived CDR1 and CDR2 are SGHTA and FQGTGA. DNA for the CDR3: TGTGCCAGCAGCTCCGAGGGGGGTGGCCCAGATACGCAGTATTTT. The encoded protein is CASSSEGGGPDTQYF.

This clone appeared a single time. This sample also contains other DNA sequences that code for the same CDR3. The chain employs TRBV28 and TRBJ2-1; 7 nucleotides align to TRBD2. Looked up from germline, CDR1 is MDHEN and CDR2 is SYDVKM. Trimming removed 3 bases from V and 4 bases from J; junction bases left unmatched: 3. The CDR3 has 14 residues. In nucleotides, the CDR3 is TGTGCCAGCAGTTTGGGGGGGGGATACAATGAGCAGTTCTTC. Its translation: CASSLGGGYNEQFF.

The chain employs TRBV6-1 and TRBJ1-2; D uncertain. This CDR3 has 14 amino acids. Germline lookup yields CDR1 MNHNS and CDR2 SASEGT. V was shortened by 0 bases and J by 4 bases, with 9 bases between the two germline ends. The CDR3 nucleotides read TGTGCCAGCAGTGAAGCCGGCCTGTCCTATGGCTACACCTTC. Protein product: CASSEAGLSYGYTF.

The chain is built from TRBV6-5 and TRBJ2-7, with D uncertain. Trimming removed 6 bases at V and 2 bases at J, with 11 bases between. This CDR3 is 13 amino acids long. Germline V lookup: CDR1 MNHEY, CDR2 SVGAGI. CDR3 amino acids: CASRMTLTYEQYF. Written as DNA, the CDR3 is TGTGCCAGCAGGATGACTCTTACCTACGAGCAGTACTTC.

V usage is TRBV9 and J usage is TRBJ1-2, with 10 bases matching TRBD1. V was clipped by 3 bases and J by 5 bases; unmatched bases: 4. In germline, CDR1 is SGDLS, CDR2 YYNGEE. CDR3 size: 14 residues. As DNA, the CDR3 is TGTGCCAGCAGCGCGAGGGGACAGGGGTATGGCTACACCTTC. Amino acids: CASSARGQGYGYTF.